These 14 T cell receptor beta chains share one sample of origin, sequenced in a study of blood T cell repertoires in COVID-19. TCRdb's table, derived via immunoSEQ multiplex PCR, lists solely in-frame clones and lacks some. The data hold 140,000 to 150,000 clones, with around 87% observed a single time. Input material: PBMCs or T cells enriched from blood (not recorded which). Receptors were obtained from a man in his sixties who had recovered from COVID-19.

This chain connects TRBV7-9 to TRBJ1-2, with 9 bases matching TRBD1. This CDR3 is built from 13 residues. The J segment lost 8 bases and the V segment lost 5 bases, leaving 6 bases of the junction unmatched. The germline V gene encodes CDR1 SEHNR and CDR2 FQNEAQ (reference sequence). The CDR3 DNA is TGTGCCAGCAGCCTACAGGGGGCGCAGGGCTACACCTTC. Encoded protein: CASSLQGAQGYTF. Full variable domain (remainder filled in from reference TRBV7-9 and TRBJ1-2): DTGVSQNPRHKITKRGQNVTFRCDPISEHNRLYWYRQTLGQGPEFLTYFQNEAQLEKSRLLSDRFSAERPKGSFSTLEIQRTEQGDSAMYLCASSLQGAQGYTFGSGTRLTVV.

The chain carries TRBV5-4 and TRBJ2-3; TRBD2 aligns across 8 bases. Germline loops: CDR1 SGHNT, CDR2 YYREEE (reference sequence). V dropped 0 bases and J dropped 4; count of bases not matched to a gene: 4. This CDR3 is 15 amino acids long. CDR3 in amino acids: CASSLAGGRPDTQYF. In DNA form, the CDR3 reads TGTGCCAGCAGCTTGGCGGGCGGGAGGCCAGATACGCAGTATTTT.

The genes are TRBV7-7 and TRBJ2-2; 9 bases are shared with TRBD1. The germline gives CDR1 SSHAT, CDR2 FNYEAQ (reference sequence). The CDR3 covers 15 residues. With 4 bases clipped from V and 5 bases from J, the junction kept 5 bases outside the gene matches. In DNA form, the CDR3 reads TGTGCCAGCAGCTCGACGGGACAGGGTACCGGGGAGCTGTTTTTT. Residues: CASSSTGQGTGELFF.

The V and J genes are TRBV7-9 and TRBJ2-3; 7 nucleotides line up with TRBD1. The CDR3 consists of 14 residues. CDR1 and CDR2 (germline): SEHNR, FQNEAQ (reference sequence). V lost 4 bases, J lost 6 bases, and 7 bases stayed unmatched. In nucleotides, the CDR3 is TGTGCCAGCAGCTCCGAGGGGGCCCTGGATACGCAGTATTTT. Amino acids: CASSSEGALDTQYF. Combining the CDR3 with reference TRBV7-9 and TRBJ2-3 gives the whole variable domain DTGVSQNPRHKITKRGQNVTFRCDPISEHNRLYWYRQTLGQGPEFLTYFQNEAQLEKSRLLSDRFSAERPKGSFSTLEIQRTEQGDSAMYLCASSSEGALDTQYFGPGTRLTVL.

This chain links TRBV7-9 with TRBJ1-2, with D tentatively TRBD1 (6 bases). Between the trimmed V and J ends, which lost 5 bases and 7 bases, there was a span of 17 bases. Germline values: CDR1 SEHNR, CDR2 FQNEAQ (reference sequence). This CDR3 has 14 residues. The CDR3 is CASSPQGEGLGYTF. CDR3 coding DNA: TGTGCCAGCAGCCCACAGGGTGAGGGGCTTGGCTACACCTTC.

The genes are TRBV7-3 and TRBJ2-3, with 9 bases matching TRBD2. Looked up from germline, CDR1 is SGHTA and CDR2 is FQGTGA. After removal of 5 bases from V and 6 bases from J, the junction contained 9 bases not matched to a gene. The CDR3 sequence is 15 residues long. The DNA for the CDR3 is TGTGCCAGCAGCCAGGCGGGAGGGACGGTCGATACGCAGTATTTT. This encodes CASSQAGGTVDTQYF. Using reference TRBV7-3 and TRBJ2-3 for the parts outside the CDR3, the full variable domain is GAGVSQTPSNKVTEKGKYVELRCDPISGHTALYWYRQSLGQGPEFLIYFQGTGAADDSGLPNDRFFAVRPEGSVSTLKIQRTERGDSAVYLCASSQAGGTVDTQYFGPGTRLTVL.

This clone showed up just a few times. CDR3 amino acids: CASSEDSVELYGYTF. CDR3 coding DNA: TGTGCCAGCAGTGAGGACAGTGTAGAACTCTATGGCTACACCTTC. This chain connects TRBV2 to TRBJ1-2, with D possibly matching TRBD1 (6 bases). V was pared by 3 bases and J by 4 bases, with 15 bases between. CDR3 length equals 15 residues. The germline CDR1 and CDR2 sequences are SNHLY and FYNNEI.

J is TRBJ1-4 and V is TRBV28, with D maybe TRBD1 (6 bases). The CDR3 is 14 residues long. V was pared by 6 bases and J by 8 bases, with 16 bases between. CDR1 is MDHEN, CDR2 SYDVKM, per germline. CDR3 sequence reads: CASSPARGWEKLFF. CDR3 bases: TGTGCCAGCAGCCCTGCCAGGGGTTGGGAAAAACTGTTTTTT.

The chain uses TRBV9 and TRBJ2-5; D is possibly TRBD2 (6 bases). The CDR3 is 13 amino acids. The ends were cut back, 2 bases at V and 3 bases at J, with 8 bases in the middle. Per germline, CDR1 SGDLS and CDR2 YYNGEE. CDR3 in DNA: TGTGCCAGCAGCGTCGGACTAAAAGAGACCCAGTACTTC. As protein: CASSVGLKETQYF. The full variable domain, in which reference TRBV9 and TRBJ2-5 provide the parts outside the CDR3, is DSGVTQTPKHLITATGQRVTLRCSPRSGDLSVYWYQQSLDQGLQFLIQYYNGEERAKGNILERFSAQQFPDLHSELNLSSLELGDSALYFCASSVGLKETQYFGPGTRLLVL.

This clone was found a few times. The chain recombines TRBV6-5 with TRBJ2-7; unclear D gene. Germline V gene data show CDR1 as MNHEY and CDR2 as SVGAGI. Trimming cost V 0 bases and J 0 bases, with 9 bases left between them. This CDR3 is built from 15 residues. CDR3 DNA sequence: TGTGCCAGCAGTTACTCGTTCGCTAACTCCTACGAGCAGTACTTC. This sequence encodes CASSYSFANSYEQYF.

The chain joins TRBV13 to TRBJ1-4; D ambiguous. V lost 0 bases and J lost 2, with 10 bases in between. The V gene's germline CDR1 is PRHDT and CDR2 FYEKMQ (reference sequence). CDR3 length: 16 amino acids. The CDR3 spells CASSLGPLGTNEKLFF. The DNA of the CDR3 is TGTGCCAGCAGCTTAGGACCCCTTGGCACTAATGAAAAACTGTTTTTT.

The chain recombines TRBV5-8 with TRBJ1-2; 10 bases are shared with TRBD1. The CDR3 totals 15 residues. Germline loops: CDR1 SGHTS, CDR2 YDEGEE. V shed 4 bases, J shed 3 bases, and the junction held 6 bases outside the gene matches. The CDR3 coding sequence is TGTGCCAGCAGCAGTTACGGACAGGGGGACTATGGCTACACCTTC. As protein: CASSSYGQGDYGYTF.

The chain joins TRBV11-3 to TRBJ2-1; no reliable D call. Trimming stripped 2 bases from V and 9 bases from J, with 11 bases between. This CDR3 is 13 amino acids long. Germline V gene data show CDR1 as SGHNT and CDR2 as YENEEA. The CDR3 nucleotides read TGTGCCAGCAGCTTAAGGTTCGGGTTTGAGCAGTTCTTC. This translates into CASSLRFGFEQFF.

The V and J genes are TRBV4-2 and TRBJ2-3, with TRBD2 matching 9 bases. The trim removed 0 bases at V and 7 bases at J, leaving 5 bases unmatched. Germline V lookup: CDR1 LGHNA, CDR2 YNFKEQ. The length of the CDR3 is 15 residues. The CDR3 spells CASSQDSGSSYTQYF. The CDR3 DNA sequence: TGTGCCAGCAGCCAAGATAGCGGGAGTTCGTATACGCAGTATTTT.